This passage covers 6 T cell receptor beta chains from one sample sequenced in a study of sequential checkpoint blockade in melanoma. Treatment noted: randomized to nivolumab then ipilimumab (arm A) or the reverse (arm B). Here immunoSEQ multiplex PCR was the method, and the copy in TCRdb shows in-frame clones only, minus some. Here the sample spans about 5,600 clones, 25% to 40% being singletons. Specimen: tumor tissue (inferred from file names), collected from a patient given nivolumab and ipilimumab in sequence. The receptors originated from a human donor with melanoma.

There are a few counts of this clone. The rearrangement uses TRBV6-8 and TRBJ1-2, with D hard to call. The CDR3 is made up of 16 amino acids. V lost 2 bases to trimming and J lost 14 bases, with 27 bases between them. The V gene's germline CDR1 is MNHGY and CDR2 SAAAGT. CDR3 nucleotides: TGTGCCAGCAGTTACCTGCCTCATCAAGACATTATGGCGTTTACCTTC. Encoded protein: CASSYLPHQDIMAFTF.

This CDR3 reads CASSIGGVNEQFF. The CDR3 DNA reads TGTGCCAGTAGTATCGGAGGAGTCAATGAGCAGTTCTTC. The gene calls are TRBV19 and TRBJ2-1, with a weak D call TRBD2 (5 bases). Trimming shortened V by 3 bases and J by 6 bases, and 9 bases separated the two germline ends. Germline-derived CDR1 and CDR2 are LNHDA and SQIVND (reference sequence). The CDR3 runs to 13 residues.

CDR3 bases: TGTGCCAGTACCAAAAAAACCGGGACAGGGCGCCTTCGGGAAAACATTCAGTACTTC. It encodes CASTKKTGTGRLRENIQYF. V is TRBV19 and J is TRBJ2-4; the match to TRBD1 covers 9 bases. J lost 5 bases, V lost 7 bases, and 21 bases had no gene match. Germline V gives CDR1 LNHDA, CDR2 SQIVND (reference sequence). The CDR3 consists of 19 residues. Full variable domain (outside the CDR3, taken from reference TRBV19 and TRBJ2-4): DGGITQSPKYLFRKEGQNVTLSCEQNLNHDAMYWYRQDPGQGLRLIYYSQIVNDFQKGDIAEGYSVSREKKESFPLTVTSAQKNPTAFYLCASTKKTGTGRLRENIQYFGAGTRLSVL.

This clone was seen more than once but under ten times. The chain joins TRBV14 to TRBJ2-3, with D unresolved. V lost 6 bases, J lost 4 bases, and 8 bases lay in between. Germline-derived CDR1 and CDR2 are SGHDN and FVKESK. The CDR3 length is 12 residues. CDR3 sequence: CASSWTPDTQYF. The CDR3 coding sequence is TGTGCCAGCAGTTGGACCCCAGATACGCAGTATTTT.

This clone was recorded a few times. The V gene is TRBV7-6, the J gene TRBJ2-7; D unclear. The germline CDR1 and CDR2 sequences are SGHVS and FNYEAQ. Trimming pared 1 base from V and 1 base from J, leaving 8 bases between. The CDR3 runs 14 residues. The CDR3: CASSLGPLSYEQYF. The CDR3 region has the DNA TGTGCCAGCAGCTTAGGTCCGCTGTCCTACGAGCAGTACTTC.

Only a few counts were recorded for this clone. This sequence joins TRBV19 and TRBJ2-3, with D unresolved. CDR1 and CDR2 (germline): LNHDA, SQIVND (reference sequence). CDR3 length: 13 residues. The V gene lost 1 base and the J gene lost 4 bases, with 6 bases spanning the gap. The CDR3 protein is CASSIVWADTQYF. For the CDR3, the DNA is TGTGCCAGTAGTATAGTATGGGCAGATACGCAGTATTTT.